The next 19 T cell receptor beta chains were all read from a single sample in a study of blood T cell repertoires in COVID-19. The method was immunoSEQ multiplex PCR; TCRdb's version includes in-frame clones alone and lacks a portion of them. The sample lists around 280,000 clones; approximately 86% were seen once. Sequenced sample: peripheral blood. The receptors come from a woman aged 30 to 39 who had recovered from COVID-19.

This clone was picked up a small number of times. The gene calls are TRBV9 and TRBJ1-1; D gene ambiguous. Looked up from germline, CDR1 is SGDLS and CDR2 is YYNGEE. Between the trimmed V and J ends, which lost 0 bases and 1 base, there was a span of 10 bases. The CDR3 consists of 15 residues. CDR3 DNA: TGTGCCAGCAGCGTAGGCCCGGGTCCGAACACTGAAGCTTTCTTT. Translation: CASSVGPGPNTEAFF.

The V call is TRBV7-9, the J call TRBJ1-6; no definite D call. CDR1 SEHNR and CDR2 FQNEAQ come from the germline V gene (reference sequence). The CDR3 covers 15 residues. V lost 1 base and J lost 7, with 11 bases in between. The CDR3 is CASSLDSQENSPLHF. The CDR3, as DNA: TGTGCCAGCAGCTTAGATTCCCAGGAAAATTCACCCCTCCACTTT. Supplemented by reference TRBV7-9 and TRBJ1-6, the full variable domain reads DTGVSQNPRHKITKRGQNVTFRCDPISEHNRLYWYRQTLGQGPEFLTYFQNEAQLEKSRLLSDRFSAERPKGSFSTLEIQRTEQGDSAMYLCASSLDSQENSPLHFGNGTRLTVT.

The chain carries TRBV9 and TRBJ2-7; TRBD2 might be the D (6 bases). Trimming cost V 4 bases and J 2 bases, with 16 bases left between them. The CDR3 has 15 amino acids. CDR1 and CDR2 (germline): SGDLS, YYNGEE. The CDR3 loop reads CASSLSSGLPYEQYF. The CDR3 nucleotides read TGTGCCAGCAGCCTCTCGTCGGGACTCCCCTACGAGCAGTACTTC.

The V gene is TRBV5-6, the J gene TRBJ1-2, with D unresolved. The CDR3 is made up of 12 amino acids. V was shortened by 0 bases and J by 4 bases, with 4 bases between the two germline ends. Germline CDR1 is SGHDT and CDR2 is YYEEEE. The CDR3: CASSLDSYGYTF. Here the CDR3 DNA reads TGTGCCAGCAGCTTGGACAGCTATGGCTACACCTTC. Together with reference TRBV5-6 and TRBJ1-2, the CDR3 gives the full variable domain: DAGVTQSPTHLIKTRGQQVTLRCSPKSGHDTVSWYQQALGQGPQFIFQYYEEEERQRGNFPDRFSGHQFPNYSSELNVNALLLGDSALYLCASSLDSYGYTFGSGTRLTVV.

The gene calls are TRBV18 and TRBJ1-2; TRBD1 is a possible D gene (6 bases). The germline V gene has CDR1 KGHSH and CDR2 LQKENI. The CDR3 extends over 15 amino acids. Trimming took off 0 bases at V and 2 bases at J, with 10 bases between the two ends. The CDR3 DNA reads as TGTGCCAGCTCACCACCCACAACAGGGAACTATGGCTACACCTTC. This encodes CASSPPTTGNYGYTF.

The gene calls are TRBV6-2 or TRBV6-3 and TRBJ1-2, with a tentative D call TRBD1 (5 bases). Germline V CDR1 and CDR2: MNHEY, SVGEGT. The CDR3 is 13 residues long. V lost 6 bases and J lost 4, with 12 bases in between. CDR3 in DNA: TGTGCCAGCAGCCGCCCAGGGATCTATGGCTACACCTTC. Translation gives CASSRPGIYGYTF.

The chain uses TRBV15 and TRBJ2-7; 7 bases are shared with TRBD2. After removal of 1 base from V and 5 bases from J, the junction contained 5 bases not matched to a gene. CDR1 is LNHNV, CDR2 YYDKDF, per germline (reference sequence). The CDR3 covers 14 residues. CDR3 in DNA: TGTGCCACCAGCAGAGGGCGGGAGTCAGACGAGCAGTACTTC. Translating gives CATSRGRESDEQYF.

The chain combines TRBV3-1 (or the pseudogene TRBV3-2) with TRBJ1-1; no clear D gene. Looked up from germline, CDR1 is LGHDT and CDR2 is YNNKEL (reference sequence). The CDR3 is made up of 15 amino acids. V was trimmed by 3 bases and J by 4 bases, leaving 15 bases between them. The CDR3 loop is CASSHTRVMGTEAFF. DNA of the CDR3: TGTGCCAGCAGCCATACTAGGGTGATGGGCACTGAAGCTTTCTTT.

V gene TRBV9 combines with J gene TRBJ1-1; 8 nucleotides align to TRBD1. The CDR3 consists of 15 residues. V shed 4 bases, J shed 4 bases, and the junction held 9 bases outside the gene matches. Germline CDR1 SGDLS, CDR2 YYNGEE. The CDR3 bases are TGTGCCAGCAGCCCACTCGCCACAGGGGGCACTGAAGCTTTCTTT. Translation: CASSPLATGGTEAFF. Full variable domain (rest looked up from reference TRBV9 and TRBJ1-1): DSGVTQTPKHLITATGQRVTLRCSPRSGDLSVYWYQQSLDQGLQFLIQYYNGEERAKGNILERFSAQQFPDLHSELNLSSLELGDSALYFCASSPLATGGTEAFFGQGTRLTVV.

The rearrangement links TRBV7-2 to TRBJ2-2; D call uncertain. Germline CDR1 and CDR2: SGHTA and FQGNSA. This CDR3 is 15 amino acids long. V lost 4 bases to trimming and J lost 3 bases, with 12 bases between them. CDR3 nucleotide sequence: TGTGCCAGCAGCTCGGCCGGAGAGTACACCGGGGAGCTGTTTTTT. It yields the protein CASSSAGEYTGELFF.

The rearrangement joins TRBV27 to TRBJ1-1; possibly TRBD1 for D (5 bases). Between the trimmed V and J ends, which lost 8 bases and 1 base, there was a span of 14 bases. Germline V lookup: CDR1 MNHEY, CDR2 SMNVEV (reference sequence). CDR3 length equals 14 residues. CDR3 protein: CASGPLGGNTEAFF. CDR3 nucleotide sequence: TGTGCCAGCGGCCCTCTCGGGGGGAACACTGAAGCTTTCTTT.

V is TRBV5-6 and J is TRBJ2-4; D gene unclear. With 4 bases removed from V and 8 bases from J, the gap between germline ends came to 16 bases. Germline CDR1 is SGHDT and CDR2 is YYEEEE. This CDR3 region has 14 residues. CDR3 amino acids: CASSGTNRVDIQYF. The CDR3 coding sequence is TGTGCCAGCAGCGGTACAAATCGGGTTGACATTCAGTACTTC.

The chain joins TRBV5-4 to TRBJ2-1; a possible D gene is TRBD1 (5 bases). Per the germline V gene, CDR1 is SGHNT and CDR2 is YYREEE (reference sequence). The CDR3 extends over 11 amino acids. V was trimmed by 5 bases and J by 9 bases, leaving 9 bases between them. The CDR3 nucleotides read TGTGCCAGCAGTAGGACAAGTGAGCAGTTCTTC. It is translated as CASSRTSEQFF.

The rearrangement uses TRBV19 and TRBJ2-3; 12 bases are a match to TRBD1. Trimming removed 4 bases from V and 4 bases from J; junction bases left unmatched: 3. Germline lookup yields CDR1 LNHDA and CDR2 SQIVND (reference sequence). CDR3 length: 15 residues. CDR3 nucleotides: TGTGCCAGTAGTACCGGGACAGGGGGCGCAGATACGCAGTATTTT. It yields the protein CASSTGTGGADTQYF.

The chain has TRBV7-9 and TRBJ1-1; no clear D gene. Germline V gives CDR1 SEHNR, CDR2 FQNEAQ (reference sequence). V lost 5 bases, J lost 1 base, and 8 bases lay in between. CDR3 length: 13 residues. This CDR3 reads CASSRSENTEAFF. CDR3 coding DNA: TGTGCCAGCAGCCGAAGCGAGAACACTGAAGCTTTCTTT.

CDR3 sequence: CASSPSGGQETQYF. The CDR3 DNA reads TGCGCCAGCAGTCCTAGCGGGGGCCAAGAGACCCAGTACTTC. This chain links TRBV10-2 with TRBJ2-5, with 10 bases identical to TRBD2. Germline V gene data show CDR1 as WSHSY and CDR2 as SAAADI. The J segment lost 1 base and the V segment lost 5 bases, leaving 1 base of the junction unmatched. CDR3 length: 14 amino acids.

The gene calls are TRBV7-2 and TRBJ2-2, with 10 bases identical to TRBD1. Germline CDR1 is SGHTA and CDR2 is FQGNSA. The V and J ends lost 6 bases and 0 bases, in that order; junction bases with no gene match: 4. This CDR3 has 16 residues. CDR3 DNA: TGTGCCAGCAGGCCGACAGGGGGCGCGAACACCGGGGAGCTGTTTTTT. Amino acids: CASRPTGGANTGELFF. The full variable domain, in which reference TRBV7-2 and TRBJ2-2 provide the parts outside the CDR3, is GAGVSQSPSNKVTEKGKDVELRCDPISGHTALYWYRQSLGQGLEFLIYFQGNSAPDKSGLPSDRFSAERTGGSVSTLTIQRTQQEDSAVYLCASRPTGGANTGELFFGEGSRLTVL.

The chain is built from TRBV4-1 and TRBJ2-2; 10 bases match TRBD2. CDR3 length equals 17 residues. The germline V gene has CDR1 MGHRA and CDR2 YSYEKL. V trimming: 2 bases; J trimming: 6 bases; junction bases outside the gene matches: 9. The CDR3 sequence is CASSQSPSGGAPGELFF. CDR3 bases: TGCGCCAGCAGCCAATCCCCCAGCGGGGGGGCCCCCGGGGAGCTGTTTTTT.

This CDR3 is CASSLEAGRNEQFF. The CDR3 DNA reads as TGCGCCAGCAGCTTGGAAGCGGGGAGGAATGAGCAGTTCTTC. This sequence joins TRBV5-1 and TRBJ2-1, with TRBD2 identical over 7 bases. CDR3 size: 14 residues. The germline CDR1 and CDR2 sequences are SGHRS and YFSETQ. The ends lost 0 bases at V and 7 bases at J; junction bases unmatched: 4.